A single sample is the source of the 13 T cell receptor beta chains below, sequenced in a study of human T cells and chemical hapten exposure. TCRdb used MiXCR to reprocess the RACE reads, holding one entry per CDR3 protein. The table records a few hundred thousand distinct CDR3 sequences, around 5.5% of them present only once. Time point: pre-sensitization, week 0. Sample treatment: therapeutic diphenylcyclopropenone sensitization with weekly scalp DPC. This specimen was whole blood, taken in connection with sensitization to the hapten diphenylcyclopropenone (DPC). These TCRs come from a woman under 30 with alopecia areata. Some clones in this sample may be carry-over from other donors' samples.

The chain employs TRBV4-2 and TRBJ1-1; D unresolved. The germline gives CDR1 LGHNA, CDR2 YNFKEQ. V lost 2 bases and J lost 1, with 14 bases in between. The CDR3 is made up of 16 amino acids. The CDR3 DNA sequence: TGTGCCAGCAGCCAAATGTTCCAGGCCCCGAACACTGAAGCTTTCTTT. Translation: CASSQMFQAPNTEAFF.

This clonotype came up many times. V usage is TRBV7-2 and J usage is TRBJ1-5, with D hard to call. V was clipped by 7 bases and J by 1 base, with 8 bases between them. The CDR3 contains 13 residues. CDR1 is SGHTA and CDR2 is FQGNSA in the germline V gene. For the CDR3, the DNA is TGTGCCAGCACTCGTCAGAGCAATCAGCCCCAGCATTTT. This sequence encodes CASTRQSNQPQHF.

This clonotype showed up just a few times. The chain joins TRBV2 to TRBJ1-5; 8 bases match TRBD1. The CDR3 is 16 residues long. The germline V gene has CDR1 SNHLY and CDR2 FYNNEI. V dropped 5 bases and J dropped 3; count of bases not matched to a gene: 9. The CDR3 is CASSTSQGAPNQPQHF. CDR3 coding DNA: TGTGCCAGCAGTACTAGTCAGGGGGCCCCCAATCAGCCCCAGCATTTT.

This clonotype was seen ten or more times. The chain recombines TRBV20-1 with TRBJ1-3, with D unresolved. Germline CDR1 is DFQATT and CDR2 is SNEGSKA (reference sequence). The CDR3 loop spans 16 amino acids. V was clipped by 0 bases and J by 0 bases, with 12 bases between them. As DNA, the CDR3 is TGCAGTGCTAGAGATATGGCGGTGTACTCTGGAAACACCATATATTTT. Protein sequence: CSARDMAVYSGNTIYF.

This clonotype has a count of ten or more. The rearrangement links TRBV6-2 or TRBV6-3 to TRBJ2-3; no definite D call. Germline CDR1 reads MNHEY; CDR2 reads SVGEGT. This CDR3 is 13 amino acids long. The V gene lost 2 bases and the J gene lost 7 bases, with 10 bases spanning the gap. The CDR3 nucleotides read TGTGCCAGCAGTTACGAGACCCGACATACGCAGTATTTT. This sequence encodes CASSYETRHTQYF.

This chain joins TRBV29-1 and TRBJ2-2, with D perhaps TRBD1 (6 bases). CDR1 and CDR2 from the germline V gene are SQVTM and ANQGSEA. V dropped 4 bases and J dropped 4 bases, with 13 bases sitting between them. The CDR3 runs 14 residues. CDR3 loop: CSVGGQGSTGELFF. CDR3 in DNA: TGCAGCGTTGGCGGGCAGGGGAGCACCGGGGAGCTGTTTTTT.

The V gene is TRBV7-2, the J gene TRBJ2-1; D gene uncertain. The CDR3 runs to 16 residues. The germline gives CDR1 SGHTA, CDR2 FQGNSA. V lost 1 base and J 0 bases, leaving 10 bases between the germline ends. The CDR3 loop is CASSLVASSSYNEQFF. The CDR3 DNA reads TGTGCCAGCAGCTTAGTGGCGTCCAGCTCCTACAATGAGCAGTTCTTC. Full variable domain (missing parts from reference TRBV7-2 and TRBJ2-1): GAGVSQSPSNKVTEKGKDVELRCDPISGHTALYWYRQSLGQGLEFLIYFQGNSAPDKSGLPSDRFSAERTGGSVSTLTIQRTQQEDSAVYLCASSLVASSSYNEQFFGPGTRLTVL.

This chain joins TRBV24-1 and TRBJ2-1, with D possibly being TRBD1 (8 bases). Between the trimmed V and J ends, which lost 5 bases and 10 bases, there was a span of 20 bases. Germline assignment: CDR1 KGHDR and CDR2 SFDVKD. The CDR3 has 15 residues. CDR3 coding DNA: TGTGCCACCAGTGTCGGACAGGGAGGGGCGAGGGAGCAGTTCTTC. Translating it yields CATSVGQGGAREQFF.

This clonotype was found a few times. The rearrangement uses TRBV7-9 and TRBJ2-3; 15 bases are shared with TRBD2. Losses at the gene ends were 5 bases for V and 1 base for J; bases not matched to a gene: 10. The CDR3 loop spans 19 amino acids. Germline V gene data show CDR1 as SEHNR and CDR2 as FQNEAQ (reference sequence). The CDR3 loop reads CASSPGTSGGPTRTDTQYF. CDR3 nucleotide sequence: TGTGCCAGCAGCCCCGGGACTAGCGGGGGGCCAACACGCACAGATACGCAGTATTTT.

This clonotype was detected ten times or more. CDR3 loop: CSASPTNYGYTF. Written as DNA, the CDR3 is TGCAGCGCTTCCCCAACTAACTATGGCTACACCTTC. The genes are TRBV29-1 and TRBJ1-2; D ambiguous. V was cut by 7 bases and J by 0 bases, with 9 bases left in between. Germline CDR1 is SQVTM and CDR2 is ANQGSEA. This CDR3 contains 12 residues.

This clonotype was observed a few times. The chain recombines TRBV6-5 with TRBJ2-3; the D is unclear. Germline V gives CDR1 MNHEY, CDR2 SVGAGI. V was shortened by 5 bases and J by 2 bases, with 8 bases between the two germline ends. The CDR3 length is 13 residues. CDR3 coding DNA: TGTGCCAGCAGTCGACGGTACACAGATACGCAGTATTTT. Translating gives CASSRRYTDTQYF.

This clonotype was counted at least ten times. The chain is built from TRBV20-1 and TRBJ1-5, with D possibly being TRBD1 (6 bases). V gave up 4 bases and J gave up 4 bases, with 8 bases separating them. This CDR3 has 12 residues. From germline, CDR1 is DFQATT and CDR2 SNEGSKA (reference sequence). The CDR3, as DNA: TGCAGTGCTACAGGGGAGAATCAGCCCCAGCATTTT. Protein: CSATGENQPQHF.

This clonotype was detected a few times. The chain uses TRBV3-1 and TRBJ2-7, with D unclear. Per germline, CDR1 LGHDT and CDR2 YNNKEL (reference sequence). V lost 0 bases and J 7 bases, leaving 13 bases between the germline ends. This CDR3 region has 14 residues. CDR3 nucleotide sequence: TGTGCCAGCAGCCAAGAGCACCTATACGGAGAGCAGTACTTC. This sequence encodes CASSQEHLYGEQYF.